This is a list of T cell receptor beta chains from one sample in a study of high-grade serous ovarian cancer treatment subgroups. TCRdb keeps only in-frame clones here, not all; method: immunoSEQ multiplex PCR. The repertoire has about 12,000 clones, about 90% of them found once; the top ten carry about 2.9%. Sequencing used tumor tissue. These receptors all stem from a human donor with high-grade serous ovarian cancer. CDR3s include the opening cysteine and the closing phenylalanine or tryptophan. The D gene is left open where the match is weak. Only part of the rows carry a size: once, few, many, or a class if the clone is expanded.

v_call	j_call	d_call	clone_size	cdr3_aa	cdr3_nt
TRBV6-4	TRBJ1-4	.	medium-sized	CASSDSKARGTEKLFF	TGTGCCAGCAGTGACTCGAAGGCCAGGGGTACGGAAAAACTGTTTTTT
TRBV19	TRBJ1-1	.	few	CASLTGARGTEAFF	TGTGCCAGTTTGACGGGGGCGAGGGGCACTGAAGCTTTCTTT
TRBV19	TRBJ2-1	TRBD2	.	CASSILAGDYNEQFF	TGTGCCAGTAGTATTCTAGCGGGAGACTACAATGAGCAGTTCTTC
TRBV19	TRBJ1-5	.	.	CASSLGRIYQPQHF	TGTGCCAGTAGCCTCGGACGGATCTATCAGCCCCAGCATTTT
TRBV4-1	TRBJ2-5	.	.	CASSQYYPLQETQYF	TGCGCCAGCAGCCAATACTATCCCTTACAAGAGACCCAGTACTTC
TRBV7-9	TRBJ1-3	.	.	CASSLAGNTIYF	TGTGCCAGCAGCTTAGCGGGAAACACCATATATTTT
TRBV4-1	TRBJ2-2	.	.	CASSHNRESGELFF	TGCGCCAGCAGCCATAACCGGGAGTCCGGGGAGCTGTTTTTT
TRBV7-3	TRBJ1-1	TRBD1	few	CASSFQGVDEAFF	TGTGCCAGCAGTTTTCAGGGGGTAGATGAAGCTTTCTTT
TRBV6-1	TRBJ1-2	.	.	CASSVRQDYGYTF	TGTGCCAGCAGTGTACGACAGGACTATGGCTACACCTTC
TRBV9	TRBJ1-4	.	.	CASSPRDKGRTNEKLFF	TGTGCCAGCAGCCCCCGGGACAAGGGGCGAACTAATGAAAAACTGTTTTTT
TRBV4-3	TRBJ2-3	.	once	CASGVRGTDTQYF	TGCGCCAGCGGGGTTAGGGGGACAGATACGCAGTATTTT
TRBV7-9	TRBJ1-1	TRBD1	.	CASSRDRVREAFF	TGTGCCAGCAGCAGAGACAGGGTAAGGGAAGCTTTCTTT
TRBV7-9	TRBJ1-6	.	.	CASSVDSGNSPLHF	TGTGCCAGCAGCGTGGACAGCGGAAATTCACCCCTCCACTTT
TRBV5-1	TRBJ1-1	TRBD1	.	CASSGGTGPNTEAFF	TGCGCCAGCAGCGGCGGGACAGGCCCGAACACTGAAGCTTTCTTT
TRBV4-3	TRBJ2-2	.	.	CASSQAPLPPGELFF	TGCGCCAGCAGCCAAGCCCCATTGCCCCCCGGGGAGCTGTTTTTT
TRBV5-4	TRBJ2-5	.	.	CASSWGPQETQYF	TGTGCCAGCAGCTGGGGACCCCAAGAGACCCAGTACTTC
TRBV6-1	TRBJ1-1	.	.	CASSEGTAQSAFF	TGTGCCAGCAGTGAAGGGACAGCCCAGTCAGCTTTCTTT
TRBV7-9	TRBJ1-2	.	.	CASSHPAALGGDGYTF	TGTGCCAGCAGCCACCCCGCGGCCTTAGGGGGGGATGGCTACACCTTC